This entry lists 23 T cell receptor beta chains sequenced from one sample in a study of blood T cell repertoires in COVID-19 (dated by TCRdb to the early 2020s). Library preparation used the immunoSEQ multiplex PCR assay. TCRdb mirrors the immuneACCESS table, restricted to in-frame sequences. Some clones are absent from its copies; in checked studies, under half trace to an unresolved V gene, and the reason for the others is unknown. The sample table holds fewer than 250,000 clones, of which 89% were seen once. The ten largest clones add up to around 4.8% of the sample. Sequencing was carried out using peripheral blood. Source of these receptors: a woman aged 40 to 50 with acute or convalescent COVID-19.

V gene TRBV3-1 (or the pseudogene TRBV3-2) combines with J gene TRBJ2-3; D unresolved. CDR1 LGHDT and CDR2 YNNKEL come from the germline V gene (reference sequence). This CDR3 region has 13 residues. Trimming removed 3 bases at V and 5 bases at J, with 9 bases between. CDR3 region: CASSHSQEDTQYF. In DNA, the CDR3 is TGTGCCAGCAGCCATAGTCAGGAAGATACGCAGTATTTT.

The V call is TRBV4-1, the J call TRBJ1-5; 9 bases match TRBD1. This CDR3 has 15 amino acids. J lost 5 bases, V lost 4 bases, and 6 bases had no gene match. CDR1 MGHRA and CDR2 YSYEKL come from the germline V gene. The CDR3 loop is CASSRRTGEYQPQHF. The CDR3 DNA sequence: TGCGCCAGCAGCCGAAGGACAGGGGAATATCAGCCCCAGCATTTT.

The rearrangement joins TRBV7-8 to TRBJ1-3; D is undetermined. Trimming took off 5 bases at V and 4 bases at J, with 9 bases between the two ends. This CDR3 is 13 amino acids long. Germline V lookup: CDR1 SGHVS, CDR2 FQNEAQ. As DNA, the CDR3 is TGTGCCAGCAGCCAAAACCGGGGAAACACCATATATTTT. Amino acid sequence: CASSQNRGNTIYF.

The chain uses TRBV27 and TRBJ2-3; 8 bases line up with TRBD1. Germline loops: CDR1 MNHEY, CDR2 SMNVEV (reference sequence). V shed 5 bases and J 8 bases; nucleotides not matched to a gene: 15. The CDR3 extends over 16 amino acids. DNA for the CDR3: TGTGCCAGCAGTGGTACTACCGGACAGGGCAAAGCTACGCAGTATTTT. It codes for CASSGTTGQGKATQYF.

CDR3 sequence reads: CASSNRGRQETQYF. DNA of the CDR3: TGTGCCAGCAGTAACAGGGGGCGCCAAGAGACCCAGTACTTC. This chain joins TRBV2 and TRBJ2-5; 9 bases align to TRBD1. J lost 1 base, V lost 5 bases, and 2 bases had no gene match. Germline values: CDR1 SNHLY, CDR2 FYNNEI. The CDR3 contains 14 residues. The full variable domain, completed using reference TRBV2 and TRBJ2-5, is EPEVTQTPSHQVTQMGQEVILRCVPISNHLYFYWYRQILGQKVEFLVSFYNNEISEKSEIFDDQFSVERPDGSNFTLKIRSTKLEDSAMYFCASSNRGRQETQYFGPGTRLLVL.

The chain uses TRBV7-9 and TRBJ2-2; tentative D call: TRBD1 (5 bases). CDR3 length: 13 residues. Germline V gene data show CDR1 as SEHNR and CDR2 as FQNEAQ (reference sequence). Trimming left V 2 bases short and J 5 bases short, with 6 bases between. The CDR3 sequence: CASSLRGTGELFF. In DNA, the CDR3 is TGTGCCAGCAGCTTAAGGGGTACCGGGGAGCTGTTTTTT.

The genes are TRBV19 and TRBJ1-1; no reliable D call. CDR1 and CDR2 (germline): LNHDA, SQIVND (reference sequence). V was clipped by 4 bases and J by 0 bases, with 9 bases between them. The CDR3 covers 14 residues. CDR3: CASSTEGMNTEAFF. The CDR3, as DNA: TGTGCCAGTAGTACGGAGGGCATGAACACTGAAGCTTTCTTT.

J is TRBJ1-2 and V is TRBV6-1; D uncertain. This CDR3 has 13 residues. Trimming took 0 bases from V and 5 from J, leaving 7 bases between them. Germline CDR1 is MNHNS and CDR2 is SASEGT. In nucleotides, the CDR3 is TGTGCCAGCAGTGAAGCTCTCGGGTATGGCTACACCTTC. This sequence encodes CASSEALGYGYTF.

The rearrangement links TRBV7-2 to TRBJ2-7, with 8 bases aligning to TRBD2. The CDR3 totals 17 residues. Germline V CDR1 and CDR2: SGHTA, FQGNSA. Trimming removed 3 bases from V and 0 bases from J; junction bases left unmatched: 10. The chain's CDR3 is CASSLRGGGPSSYEQYV. The CDR3 DNA is TGTGCCAGCAGCTTGCGTGGCGGGGGGCCGAGCTCCTACGAGCAGTACGTC.

The rearrangement links TRBV3-1 (or the pseudogene TRBV3-2) to TRBJ1-2, with D maybe TRBD1 (5 bases). This CDR3 has 13 amino acids. V lost 6 bases and J 3 bases, leaving 11 bases between the germline ends. CDR1 and CDR2 (germline): LGHDT, YNNKEL (reference sequence). The CDR3 loop is CASSRSRDYGYTF. CDR3 nucleotide sequence: TGTGCCAGCAGTCGCAGCAGGGACTATGGCTACACCTTC.

The chain employs TRBV6-1 and TRBJ2-7; 12 bases fit TRBD2. This CDR3 comprises 15 residues. The germline V gene has CDR1 MNHNS and CDR2 SASEGT. Trimming removed 3 bases from V and 3 bases from J; junction bases left unmatched: 3. The CDR3 bases are TGTGCCAGCAGTGAGACTAGCGGGGGCCTCTACGAGCAGTACGTC. It yields the protein CASSETSGGLYEQYV.

This chain joins TRBV6-4 and TRBJ1-5; unclear D gene. The ends were cut back, 3 bases at V and 4 bases at J, with 10 bases in the middle. The CDR3 runs to 14 residues. In germline, CDR1 is MRHNA, CDR2 SNTAGT. The CDR3 sequence: CASSERTGNQPQHF. For the CDR3, the DNA is TGTGCCAGCAGTGAAAGGACGGGGAATCAGCCCCAGCATTTT.

The DNA of the CDR3 is TGTGCCAGCAGTTTCCGGACTAGCGGGGGAACAGATACGCAGTATTTT. Amino acid sequence: CASSFRTSGGTDTQYF. The chain couples TRBV6-5 to TRBJ2-3, with TRBD2 matching over 13 bases. With 4 bases clipped from V and 3 bases from J, the junction kept 4 bases outside the gene matches. Per the germline V gene, CDR1 is MNHEY and CDR2 is SVGAGI. The CDR3 has 16 residues.

The chain's CDR3 is CASSQVRAYGNTIYF. DNA for the CDR3: TGCGCCAGCAGCCAAGTCAGGGCGTATGGAAACACCATATATTTT. This chain joins TRBV4-1 and TRBJ1-3, with D possibly matching TRBD1 (5 bases). V was cut by 1 base and J by 3 bases, with 10 bases left in between. Germline CDR1 MGHRA, CDR2 YSYEKL. The CDR3 sequence is 15 residues long.

CDR3 nucleotide sequence: TGTGCCAGCGGTGGCAGCTACGAGCAGTACGTC. Encoded protein: CASGGSYEQYV. The chain is built from TRBV2 and TRBJ2-7, with D unclear. The V end was cut by 8 bases, the J end by 3 bases, with 8 bases between. The CDR3 extends over 11 amino acids. The germline V gene has CDR1 SNHLY and CDR2 FYNNEI.

V gene TRBV5-1 combines with J gene TRBJ1-6, with a weak D call TRBD1 (6 bases). This CDR3 has 14 residues. Between the trimmed V and J ends, which lost 4 bases and 6 bases, there was a span of 11 bases. Looked up from germline, CDR1 is SGHRS and CDR2 is YFSETQ. CDR3 in amino acids: CASSPQGSNSPLHF. DNA of the CDR3: TGCGCCAGCAGCCCACAGGGCTCTAATTCACCCCTCCACTTT.

In nucleotides, the CDR3 is TGCGCCAGCACCTCTCGGGGGGGTTACAATGAGCAGTTCTTC. Residues: CASTSRGGYNEQFF. The rearrangement joins TRBV5-1 to TRBJ2-1; TRBD2 matches 8 bases. CDR1 is SGHRS, CDR2 YFSETQ, per germline. The CDR3 spans 14 residues. V was pared by 6 bases and J by 4 bases, with 6 bases of the junction left unmatched.

The V and J genes are TRBV24-1 and TRBJ2-3; 13 positions match TRBD2. J was trimmed by 0 bases and V by 6 bases; bases with no gene match: 11. Germline-derived CDR1 and CDR2 are KGHDR and SFDVKD. The CDR3 extends over 19 amino acids. CDR3 residues: CATSSDAGTSGTSTDTQYF. CDR3 sequence (DNA): TGTGCCACCAGTTCGGACGCCGGGACTAGCGGGACTAGCACAGATACGCAGTATTTT.

The rearrangement uses TRBV2 and TRBJ1-4; D is uncertain. This CDR3 contains 14 residues. Germline CDR1 and CDR2: SNHLY and FYNNEI. The ends were cut back, 4 bases at V and 5 bases at J, with 11 bases in the middle. CDR3 sequence reads: CASSVQARNEKLFF. CDR3 DNA: TGTGCCAGCAGTGTGCAGGCAAGAAATGAAAAACTGTTTTTT. Full variable domain (outside the CDR3, taken from reference TRBV2 and TRBJ1-4): EPEVTQTPSHQVTQMGQEVILRCVPISNHLYFYWYRQILGQKVEFLVSFYNNEISEKSEIFDDQFSVERPDGSNFTLKIRSTKLEDSAMYFCASSVQARNEKLFFGSGTQLSVL.

This clone was detected only once. The V and J genes are TRBV19 and TRBJ1-1; D call uncertain. Germline values: CDR1 LNHDA, CDR2 SQIVND (reference sequence). This CDR3 is built from 12 residues. V lost 7 bases and J 4 bases, leaving 10 bases between the germline ends. The CDR3 here is CASIRGLTEAFF. The CDR3 DNA sequence: TGTGCCAGTATCCGCGGGCTCACTGAAGCTTTCTTT. Full variable domain (rest looked up from reference TRBV19 and TRBJ1-1): DGGITQSPKYLFRKEGQNVTLSCEQNLNHDAMYWYRQDPGQGLRLIYYSQIVNDFQKGDIAEGYSVSREKKESFPLTVTSAQKNPTAFYLCASIRGLTEAFFGQGTRLTVV.

The chain employs TRBV2 and TRBJ1-4; D remains ambiguous. From germline, CDR1 is SNHLY and CDR2 FYNNEI. Trimming stripped 6 bases from V and 4 bases from J, with 12 bases between. CDR3 length: 14 residues. The CDR3 nucleotides are TGTGCCAGCAGGACCGGCGGCTATAATGAAAAACTGTTTTTT. This translates into CASRTGGYNEKLFF.

The chain recombines TRBV5-1 with TRBJ1-3, with TRBD1 matching 11 bases. The length of the CDR3 is 17 residues. The V segment lost 5 bases and the J segment 0 bases; nucleotides outside the gene matches: 7. Germline lookup yields CDR1 SGHRS and CDR2 YFSETQ. CDR3 in DNA: TGCGCCAGCAGACGGGACAGGGGGACTCCCTCTGGAAACACCATATATTTT. Protein sequence: CASRRDRGTPSGNTIYF.

V usage is TRBV11-2 and J usage is TRBJ2-5; 8 bases agree with TRBD1. CDR1 SGHAT and CDR2 FQNNGV come from the germline V gene. The junction had 11 bases not matched to a gene; V was cut back by 5 bases and J by 3 bases. This CDR3 comprises 16 residues. The CDR3 spells CASSHLLPTGEETQYF. The CDR3 DNA reads as TGTGCCAGCAGCCACCTCCTCCCGACAGGGGAAGAGACCCAGTACTTC.